This T cell receptor beta chain was identified in a study of cytomegalovirus exposure and HLA in healthy donors. Broader study findings: In a later analysis, common viral pathogens appeared linked to several of the most significant clusters. Presence/absence analyses assumed roughly uniform sequencing depth across donors. Cytomegalovirus association was assigned to some 160 TCR beta chains.

In the PCR, 60 Vbeta and 13 Jbeta primers were used. TCRdb's table, derived via immunoSEQ multiplex PCR, lists solely in-frame clones and lacks some. Here the sample spans 90,000 to 100,000 clones, around 73% being singletons. Worth noting for this clone: Its antigen is not identified.

V was pared by 3 bases and J by 6 bases, with 21 bases between. Germline values: CDR1 KGHSH, CDR2 LQKENI. This CDR3 is built from 17 residues. This sequence joins TRBV18 and TRBJ2-1; a weak D match, TRBD1 (5 bases). The source of this sequence is a woman aged 55-75 years in good health and CMV-seronegative. The sequencing sample was made of PBMCs. The CDR3 nucleotides read TGTGCCAGCTCACCTGCTCTCACAGGAACTATAGGCAATGAGCAGTTCTTC. It yields the protein CASSPALTGTIGNEQFF. The full variable domain, with the rest looked up from reference TRBV18 and TRBJ2-1, is NAGVMQNPRHLVRRRGQEARLRCSPMKGHSHVYWYRQLPEEGLKFMVYLQKENIIDESGMPKERFSAEFPKEGPSILRIQQVVRGDSAAYFCASSPALTGTIGNEQFFGPGTRLTVL.